These 24 T cell receptor beta chains were all obtained from the same sample, sequenced in a study of blood T cell repertoires in COVID-19. Measured with immunoSEQ multiplex PCR; TCRdb has only the in-frame clones, and not every one. The table lists hundreds of thousands of clones, roughly nine tenths of them singletons, with 3% in the top ten. The specimen was peripheral blood. All receptors come from a woman aged 25 to 39 with COVID-19, enrolled during active disease.

Only one count was recorded for this clone. This chain joins TRBV12-5 and TRBJ1-5; 9 positions agree with TRBD1. The CDR3 is made up of 18 amino acids. From germline, CDR1 is LGHNT and CDR2 FRNRAP. The trim removed 0 bases at V and 3 bases at J, leaving 9 bases unmatched. The CDR3 is CASGLVLQGQGSNQPQHF. CDR3 bases: TGTGCTAGTGGTTTGGTACTTCAGGGACAGGGATCCAATCAGCCCCAGCATTTT.

This clone came up a few times. V is TRBV7-2 and J is TRBJ1-3; 10 bases are a match to TRBD1. V trimming: 5 bases; J trimming: 2 bases; junction bases outside the gene matches: 6. The CDR3 loop spans 16 amino acids. Germline CDR1 is SGHTA and CDR2 is FQGNSA. The CDR3 reads CASSVAGTGAGNTIYF. The CDR3 DNA follows: TGTGCCAGCAGCGTGGCCGGGACAGGGGCTGGAAACACCATATATTTT.

In DNA, the CDR3 is TGTGCCACCAGTGGGCCGGGGACTAGCGGGGGGACTCAGTACCAAGAGACCCAGTACTTC. It encodes CATSGPGTSGGTQYQETQYF. The chain uses TRBV24-1 and TRBJ2-5, with 15 bases identical to TRBD2. CDR3 length: 20 residues. CDR1 and CDR2 (germline): KGHDR, SFDVKD. V trimming: 5 bases; J trimming: 0 bases; junction bases outside the gene matches: 12.

CDR3: CASSLGTVITGELFF. The CDR3 nucleotides read TGTGCCAGCAGCTTGGGGACAGTCATCACCGGGGAGCTGTTTTTT. This chain uses TRBV5-6 with TRBJ2-2; D possibly corresponds to TRBD1 (6 bases). CDR3 length: 15 residues. Germline V gene data show CDR1 as SGHDT and CDR2 as YYEEEE. The ends were cut back, 0 bases at V and 4 bases at J, with 10 bases in the middle.

V and J are TRBV11-3 and TRBJ1-4; 9 nucleotides match TRBD1. Germline V lookup: CDR1 SGHNT, CDR2 YENEEA. The CDR3 is 13 residues long. Germline trimming cut 3 bases from V and 8 bases from J; bases unmatched to any gene: 1. CDR3 loop: CASSFDRGEKLFF. In DNA, the CDR3 is TGTGCCAGCAGCTTCGACAGGGGGGAAAAACTGTTTTTT.

This clone was counted a single time. This chain links TRBV6-5 with TRBJ2-1; D remains ambiguous. The CDR3 is made up of 13 amino acids. Trimming stripped 3 bases from V and 7 bases from J, with 10 bases between. Germline assignment: CDR1 MNHEY and CDR2 SVGAGI. DNA of the CDR3: TGTGCCAGCAGTTATGGGCGAAGTAATGAGCAGTTCTTC. Amino acids: CASSYGRSNEQFF.

The chain combines TRBV2 with TRBJ1-5; D remains ambiguous. Germline CDR1 reads SNHLY; CDR2 reads FYNNEI. V lost 7 bases and J lost 0, with 16 bases in between. The CDR3 has 16 amino acids. The CDR3 sequence: CASKVEASHSNQPQHF. CDR3 in DNA: TGTGCCAGCAAAGTTGAGGCAAGCCATAGCAATCAGCCCCAGCATTTT.

The chain has TRBV12-3 or TRBV12-4 and TRBJ2-2; unclear D gene. Trimming removed 6 bases from V and 7 bases from J, with 9 bases in between. This CDR3 region has 12 residues. This chain's CDR3 is CASSLILGELFF. The CDR3 region has the DNA TGTGCCAGCAGCCTTATCCTCGGGGAGCTGTTTTTT.

V and J are TRBV4-2 and TRBJ2-3; TRBD2 might be the D (6 bases). In germline, CDR1 is LGHNA, CDR2 YNFKEQ. Trimming removed 0 bases at V and 4 bases at J, with 14 bases between. This CDR3 region has 16 residues. The CDR3 is CASSQDWAGPADTQYF. CDR3 nucleotides: TGTGCCAGCAGCCAAGACTGGGCGGGACCCGCAGATACGCAGTATTTT.

This chain uses TRBV27 with TRBJ1-1, with a possible D match to TRBD1 (5 bases). CDR1 and CDR2 from the germline V gene are MNHEY and SMNVEV (reference sequence). The V end was cut by 8 bases, the J end by 11 bases, with 15 bases between. The CDR3 spans 11 residues. The CDR3 sequence: CASFLGGAAFF. The CDR3 DNA sequence: TGTGCCAGCTTCTTGGGTGGGGCGGCTTTCTTT.

The genes are TRBV6-2 or TRBV6-3 and TRBJ2-2, with D possibly TRBD2 on 6 matching bases. V was clipped by 2 bases and J by 3 bases, with 16 bases between them. The germline CDR1 and CDR2 sequences are MNHEY and SVGEGT. CDR3 length: 17 residues. DNA of the CDR3: TGTGCCAGCAGTTACGGAGAGGGACTCATCGACACCGGGGAGCTGTTTTTT. Its protein product is CASSYGEGLIDTGELFF.

The V and J genes are TRBV2 and TRBJ1-1; no reliable D call. Germline V gene sequence: CDR1 SNHLY, CDR2 FYNNEI. Deletions cut 7 bases from V and 0 bases from J, with 9 bases between. The CDR3 length is 13 residues. The chain's CDR3 is CASKITVNTEAFF. The CDR3 nucleotides read TGTGCCAGCAAAATAACAGTGAACACTGAAGCTTTCTTT.

This sequence joins TRBV6-1 and TRBJ2-4; D ambiguous. Germline-derived CDR1 and CDR2 are MNHNS and SASEGT. The CDR3 length is 19 residues. V lost 3 bases and J lost 0, with 21 bases in between. The CDR3 sequence is CASSDPLIAPLIAKNIQYF. The CDR3 DNA follows: TGTGCCAGCAGTGATCCCCTAATTGCTCCCCTCATAGCCAAAAACATTCAGTACTTC.

This clone was detected only once. V usage is TRBV6-5 and J usage is TRBJ1-1; possible D gene TRBD1, 6 bases. CDR3 length: 12 residues. V lost 10 bases and J lost 3, with 12 bases in between. The germline CDR1 and CDR2 sequences are MNHEY and SVGAGI. The CDR3 region is CATTGGDTEAFF. As DNA, the CDR3 is TGTGCCACCACGGGGGGCGACACTGAAGCTTTCTTT.

On this clone: In the same sample, other DNA sequences code for this CDR3. J is TRBJ1-2 and V is TRBV3-1 (or the pseudogene TRBV3-2), with 8 nucleotides matching TRBD1. The CDR3 runs to 14 residues. After removal of 2 bases from V and 4 bases from J, the junction contained 3 bases not matched to a gene. Germline V lookup: CDR1 LGHDT, CDR2 YNNKEL (reference sequence). The CDR3 sequence is CASSQQGAGYGYTF. Here the CDR3 DNA reads TGTGCCAGCAGCCAACAGGGGGCCGGCTATGGCTACACCTTC.

The gene calls are TRBV2 and TRBJ1-5; D remains ambiguous. The CDR3 spans 14 residues. Germline loops: CDR1 SNHLY, CDR2 FYNNEI. V gave up 6 bases and J gave up 5 bases, with 14 bases separating them. CDR3 DNA: TGTGCCAGCAGGGGTTTGAGGAGAGATCAGCCCCAGCATTTT. Translation gives CASRGLRRDQPQHF.

V is TRBV3-1 (or the pseudogene TRBV3-2) and J is TRBJ2-5; TRBD2 is a possible D gene (6 bases). The V and J ends lost 2 bases and 4 bases respectively, with 14 bases between them. This CDR3 comprises 15 residues. Germline lookup yields CDR1 LGHDT and CDR2 YNNKEL (reference sequence). As DNA, the CDR3 is TGTGCCAGCAGCCAATGGGACTCCGACATAGAGACCCAGTACTTC. Translating it yields CASSQWDSDIETQYF.

Written as DNA, the CDR3 is TGCAGCACTTGGGGGCAGACAGGGGACTACAATGAGCAGTTCTTC. It specifies CSTWGQTGDYNEQFF. The chain recombines TRBV29-1 with TRBJ2-1; 8 nucleotides line up with TRBD1. The length of the CDR3 is 15 residues. J was trimmed by 3 bases and V by 8 bases; bases with no gene match: 12. Germline loops: CDR1 SQVTM, CDR2 ANQGSEA.

The V call is TRBV27, the J call TRBJ2-3, with D possibly matching TRBD2 (5 bases). Germline V gives CDR1 MNHEY, CDR2 SMNVEV (reference sequence). Trimming took 8 bases from V and 0 from J, leaving 12 bases between them. The length of the CDR3 is 14 residues. In nucleotides, the CDR3 is TGTGCCAGCCGGACTCGCGGGAGCACAGATACGCAGTATTTT. Its translation: CASRTRGSTDTQYF.

The chain joins TRBV19 to TRBJ2-7; no firm D call. Germline CDR1 LNHDA, CDR2 SQIVND (reference sequence). Trimming removed 4 bases from V and 5 bases from J, with 18 bases in between. There are 15 residues in the CDR3. The CDR3 DNA reads TGTGCCAGTAGTAAAGACCCATGGTCGGCGGACGAGCAGTACTTC. This sequence encodes CASSKDPWSADEQYF.

This clone showed up just once. The rearrangement links TRBV18 to TRBJ2-3; D remains ambiguous. Trimming took off 4 bases at V and 2 bases at J, with 13 bases between the two ends. There are 15 residues in the CDR3. Germline loops: CDR1 KGHSH, CDR2 LQKENI. The CDR3 sequence is CASSQRTSNTDTQYF. The CDR3 DNA is TGTGCCAGCTCACAACGTACTTCAAACACAGATACGCAGTATTTT.

V and J are TRBV30 and TRBJ1-1; tentative D call: TRBD1 (6 bases). Trimming cost V 3 bases and J 1 base, with 12 bases left between them. Germline V gene data show CDR1 as GTSNPN and CDR2 as SVGIG (reference sequence). This CDR3 comprises 14 residues. For the CDR3, the DNA is TGTGCCTGGAGCACAGGGTCGGGGAACACTGAAGCTTTCTTT. It codes for CAWSTGSGNTEAFF.

The chain links TRBV28 to TRBJ2-7, with D tentatively TRBD1 (6 bases). Germline V lookup: CDR1 MDHEN, CDR2 SYDVKM. The CDR3 is 13 residues long. V lost 6 bases and J 7 bases, leaving 16 bases between the germline ends. For the CDR3, the DNA is TGTGCCAGCAGCACCGGTACAGGGAGAGAGCAGTACTTC. As protein: CASSTGTGREQYF. Using reference TRBV28 and TRBJ2-7 for the parts outside the CDR3, the full variable domain is DVKVTQSSRYLVKRTGEKVFLECVQDMDHENMFWYRQDPGLGLRLIYFSYDVKMKEKGDIPEGYSVSREKKERFSLILESASTNQTSMYLCASSTGTGREQYFGPGTRLTVT.

This chain links TRBV11-2 with TRBJ1-1; D gene uncertain. The germline V and J ends were trimmed by 1 base and 2 bases, with 5 bases remaining between them. The CDR3 runs to 13 residues. Germline V gives CDR1 SGHAT, CDR2 FQNNGV. CDR3 in DNA: TGTGCCAGCAGCTTAGCGTTAAACACTGAAGCTTTCTTT. Its protein is CASSLALNTEAFF. The entire variable domain, with the rest obtained from reference TRBV11-2 and TRBJ1-1, is as follows: EAGVAQSPRYKIIEKRQSVAFWCNPISGHATLYWYQQILGQGPKLLIQFQNNGVVDDSQLPKDRFSAERLKGVDSTLKIQPAKLEDSAVYLCASSLALNTEAFFGQGTRLTVV.